These 18 T cell receptor beta chains originate from one sample sequenced in a study of blood T cell repertoires in COVID-19. Profiling relied on immunoSEQ multiplex PCR, and the TCRdb table lists in-frame clones only, not all of them. The sample lists 150,000 to 200,000 clones; roughly 85% were seen once. The specimen was PBMCs or T cells enriched from blood (not recorded which). The origin of the receptors is a man in his fifties or sixties who had recovered from COVID-19.

This chain uses TRBV5-4 with TRBJ2-7, with a weak D call TRBD1 (5 bases). The CDR3 length is 15 residues. CDR1 is SGHNT and CDR2 is YYREEE in the germline V gene (reference sequence). Deletions cut 4 bases from V and 0 bases from J, with 14 bases between. The CDR3 here is CASSPGATSSYEQYF. In DNA form, the CDR3 reads TGTGCCAGCAGCCCTGGGGCAACGAGCTCCTACGAGCAGTACTTC.

Here the CDR3 reads CASERGQGLGNEQFF. CDR3 DNA sequence: TGTGCCAGTGAAAGGGGGCAGGGATTAGGTAATGAGCAGTTCTTC. This sequence joins TRBV19 and TRBJ2-1; 7 bases fit TRBD1. V was pared by 8 bases and J by 7 bases, with 14 bases of the junction left unmatched. The CDR3 sequence is 15 residues long. CDR1 is LNHDA, CDR2 SQIVND, per germline (reference sequence).

V and J are TRBV7-3 and TRBJ1-6, with 7 bases lining up with TRBD1. The V and J ends lost 2 bases and 3 bases, in that order; junction bases with no gene match: 4. In germline, CDR1 is SGHTA, CDR2 FQGTGA. The length of the CDR3 is 16 residues. The CDR3 region has the DNA TGTGCCAGCAGCTTAGGGCACAGGGGCTATAATTCACCCCTCCACTTT. This translates into CASSLGHRGYNSPLHF.

This clone was detected a few times. The V call is TRBV2, the J call TRBJ1-6, with a possible D match to TRBD1 (6 bases). Germline V CDR1 and CDR2: SNHLY, FYNNEI. V was trimmed by 6 bases and J by 7 bases, leaving 13 bases between them. This CDR3 is 14 amino acids long. CDR3 in DNA: TGTGCCAGCAGCGGCTCCCAGGGGAATTCACCCCTCCACTTT. As protein: CASSGSQGNSPLHF.

The CDR3 here is CASSLAGGNLLYEQYF. In nucleotides, the CDR3 is TGCGCCAGCAGCTTGGCAGGGGGGAATTTACTCTACGAGCAGTACTTC. V usage is TRBV5-1 and J usage is TRBJ2-7; TRBD1 might be the D (7 bases). This CDR3 has 16 amino acids. With 0 bases removed from V and 3 bases from J, the gap between germline ends came to 16 bases. The germline gives CDR1 SGHRS, CDR2 YFSETQ.

The gene calls are TRBV11-2 and TRBJ1-5; D perhaps matches TRBD1 (5 bases). The ends were cut back, 2 bases at V and 2 bases at J, with 10 bases in the middle. The CDR3 runs 15 residues. CDR1 is SGHAT, CDR2 FQNNGV, per germline. CDR3 DNA sequence: TGTGCCAGCAGCTTACGGGGGGGAGGCAATCAGCCCCAGCATTTT. It translates to CASSLRGGGNQPQHF.

The rearrangement links TRBV23-1 to TRBJ2-3, with TRBD1 matching over 7 bases. TRBV23-1 is filed as an ORF, its function uncertain. The CDR3 contains 19 residues. V lost 2 bases and J lost 4; bases outside the gene matches: 18. The CDR3 DNA is TGCGCCAGCAGTCAAACCCCGGCCAGACACAGGACAGGCCCAGATACGCAGTATTTT. Amino acid sequence: CASSQTPARHRTGPDTQYF.

This rearrangement joins TRBV27 to TRBJ2-7; maybe TRBD1 (6 bases). Germline V lookup: CDR1 MNHEY, CDR2 SMNVEV (reference sequence). V was trimmed by 5 bases and J by 4 bases, leaving 18 bases between them. The CDR3 sequence is 15 residues long. CDR3: CASSPVRAGAYEQYF. Written as DNA, the CDR3 is TGTGCCAGCAGTCCAGTTAGGGCAGGGGCGTACGAGCAGTACTTC.

The chain carries TRBV9 and TRBJ1-3; perhaps TRBD1 as D (6 bases). The CDR3 runs 15 residues. V lost 5 bases, J lost 3 bases, and 15 bases lay in between. The germline V gene has CDR1 SGDLS and CDR2 YYNGEE. This CDR3 is CASSQQGSGGNTIYF. The CDR3 DNA sequence: TGTGCCAGCAGTCAACAGGGTTCCGGTGGAAACACCATATATTTT.

This clone was seen once. This chain links TRBV2 with TRBJ2-1; 10 bases align to TRBD2. The V gene end was trimmed by 1 base and the J gene end by 6 bases; junction bases not matched to a gene: 6. This CDR3 is 16 amino acids long. Germline CDR1 and CDR2: SNHLY and FYNNEI. The CDR3 reads CASSEELAGVSNEQFF. The CDR3 DNA reads TGTGCCAGCAGTGAAGAGCTAGCGGGGGTATCCAATGAGCAGTTCTTC.

This clone was recorded only once. This chain links TRBV19 with TRBJ1-3, with TRBD1 matching 9 bases. CDR3 length: 14 amino acids. Germline CDR1 is LNHDA and CDR2 is SQIVND (reference sequence). V trimming: 11 bases; J trimming: 0 bases; junction bases outside the gene matches: 5. CDR3 DNA sequence: TGTGCCGGATCGACAGGGGGCTCTGGAAACACCATATATTTT. Translated, it gives CAGSTGGSGNTIYF.

This clone has a handful of counts. This chain connects TRBV3-1 (or the pseudogene TRBV3-2) to TRBJ2-2; D not resolved. Trimming took off 3 bases at V and 4 bases at J, with 15 bases between the two ends. Per germline, CDR1 LGHDT and CDR2 YNNKEL (reference sequence). The CDR3 has 16 amino acids. Here the CDR3 DNA reads TGTGCCAGCAGCCATTACGGTATCGGTGGCACCGGGGAGCTGTTTTTT. Its translation: CASSHYGIGGTGELFF.

The genes are TRBV4-1 and TRBJ2-4; 8 bases agree with TRBD1. Germline trimming cut 1 base from V and 13 bases from J; bases unmatched to any gene: 9. Germline loops: CDR1 MGHRA, CDR2 YSYEKL. The CDR3 totals 14 residues. CDR3 protein: CASSQASGTGLQYF. DNA of the CDR3: TGCGCCAGCAGCCAAGCTTCCGGGACAGGACTACAGTACTTC.

The rearrangement joins TRBV7-9 to TRBJ2-3; a possible D gene is TRBD2 (7 bases). This CDR3 comprises 16 residues. V was cut by 4 bases and J by 1 base, with 15 bases left in between. The germline gives CDR1 SEHNR, CDR2 FQNEAQ (reference sequence). The CDR3 DNA reads as TGTGCCAGCAGCTCCCGGGCGGGGGCAGGCACAGATACGCAGTATTTT. Its translation is CASSSRAGAGTDTQYF.

The rearrangement links TRBV7-3 to TRBJ1-1; D remains unclear. The V end lost 5 bases, the J end lost 0 bases, and 7 bases lay between the germline ends. CDR1 is SGHTA, CDR2 FQGTGA, per germline. This CDR3 has 13 amino acids. CDR3 nucleotides: TGTGCCAGCAGCCTGTACATGAACACTGAAGCTTTCTTT. This gives the protein CASSLYMNTEAFF. The whole variable domain, filled in from reference TRBV7-3 and TRBJ1-1, reads GAGVSQTPSNKVTEKGKYVELRCDPISGHTALYWYRQSLGQGPEFLIYFQGTGAADDSGLPNDRFFAVRPEGSVSTLKIQRTERGDSAVYLCASSLYMNTEAFFGQGTRLTVV.

The rearrangement uses TRBV13 and TRBJ2-3, with D perhaps matching TRBD2 (6 bases). Germline V gene lookup returns CDR1 PRHDT and CDR2 FYEKMQ (reference sequence). Deletions cut 1 base from V and 4 bases from J, with 15 bases between. The CDR3 totals 16 residues. The CDR3 nucleotides read TGTGCCAGCAGCTTAGTTACGCGGGGAGGTCCAGATACGCAGTATTTT. Its translation: CASSLVTRGGPDTQYF.

This clone was recorded at least ten times. The V gene is TRBV19, the J gene TRBJ2-7; 9 bases fit TRBD1. This CDR3 region has 16 residues. J lost 5 bases, V lost 3 bases, and 11 bases had no gene match. Germline loops: CDR1 LNHDA, CDR2 SQIVND (reference sequence). CDR3 sequence: CASSILRGQGFDEQYF. CDR3 DNA sequence: TGTGCCAGTAGTATCCTCAGGGGACAGGGCTTCGACGAGCAGTACTTC.

In its sample, this clone was seen once. The chain has TRBV6-5 and TRBJ1-6; no firm D call. The V gene lost 0 bases and the J gene lost 7 bases, with 10 bases spanning the gap. Germline CDR1 reads MNHEY; CDR2 reads SVGAGI. This CDR3 is built from 15 residues. CDR3 residues: CASSYSKERNSPLHF. The CDR3 DNA sequence: TGTGCCAGCAGTTACTCGAAGGAGAGGAATTCACCCCTCCACTTT.